Shown below are 10 T cell receptor beta chains from a single sample sequenced in a study of blood T cells in healthy people across ages. A second PCR of roughly 7 to 11 cycles used a sample-barcoded 5' primer and a J-beta primer mix. TCRdb reanalysed the 5' RACE reads using MiXCR and keeps one entry per CDR3 protein. The top ten clones hold 45% to 55% of a sample with a few hundred thousand distinct CDR3 sequences, about 55% of them seen once. Sequenced input: blood. Receptors originate from a man aged 60-69 years in good health.

The chain links TRBV15 to TRBJ2-5, with 8 bases matching TRBD1. The V gene's germline CDR1 is LNHNV and CDR2 YYDKDF (reference sequence). V lost 2 bases and J lost 6; bases outside the gene matches: 14. CDR3 length equals 17 residues. The chain's CDR3 is CATSRPPTAGGGQTQYF. The CDR3 bases are TGTGCCACCAGCAGACCTCCTACCGCAGGGGGCGGGCAGACCCAGTACTTC. Complete variable domain (other parts from reference TRBV15 and TRBJ2-5): DAMVIQNPRYQVTQFGKPVTLSCSQTLNHNVMYWYQQKSSQAPKLLFHYYDKDFNNEADTPDNFQSRRPNTSFCFLDIRSPGLGDTAMYLCATSRPPTAGGGQTQYFGPGTRLLVL.

This clonotype occurred a few times. V gene TRBV7-2 combines with J gene TRBJ2-2; 7 bases align to TRBD1. The CDR3 is made up of 15 amino acids. After removal of 7 bases from V and 4 bases from J, the junction contained 9 bases not matched to a gene. Germline V gives CDR1 SGHTA, CDR2 FQGNSA. As DNA, the CDR3 is TGTGCCAGCACTATAGGGGGCGATGGCACCGGGGAGCTGTTTTTT. Protein product: CASTIGGDGTGELFF.

V and J are TRBV29-1 and TRBJ2-1; 7 bases fit TRBD2. Germline CDR1 and CDR2: SQVTM and ANQGSEA. This CDR3 has 13 residues. V lost 7 bases, J lost 11 bases, and 14 bases stayed unmatched. CDR3 DNA: TGCAGCGCCCAGACTAGCCTTTTCGAAAAGCAGTTCTTC. Translation: CSAQTSLFEKQFF.

V usage is TRBV2 and J usage is TRBJ2-7; perhaps TRBD1 as D (5 bases). Germline V CDR1 and CDR2: SNHLY, FYNNEI. Trimming stripped 6 bases from V and 2 bases from J, with 14 bases between. CDR3 length: 14 amino acids. CDR3 nucleotide sequence: TGTGCCAGCAGGGACACCCGAGGAGCCTACGAGCAGTACTTC. It encodes CASRDTRGAYEQYF. The full variable domain, completed using reference TRBV2 and TRBJ2-7, is EPEVTQTPSHQVTQMGQEVILRCVPISNHLYFYWYRQILGQKVEFLVSFYNNEISEKSEIFDDQFSVERPDGSNFTLKIRSTKLEDSAMYFCASRDTRGAYEQYFGPGTRLTVT.

This clonotype was picked up one time. CDR3 sequence reads: CASSHSGRAWAQETQYF. For the CDR3, the DNA is TGTGCCAGCAGCCATAGCGGGAGGGCCTGGGCACAAGAGACCCAGTACTTC. The rearrangement links TRBV5-5 to TRBJ2-5; TRBD2 matches 11 bases. The germline gives CDR1 SGHKS, CDR2 YYEKEE (reference sequence). With 4 bases clipped from V and 2 bases from J, the junction kept 10 bases outside the gene matches. The CDR3 consists of 17 residues.

This clonotype turned up a few times. The chain employs TRBV28 and TRBJ2-1; no firm D call. Looked up from germline, CDR1 is MDHEN and CDR2 is SYDVKM. The V end was cut by 5 bases, the J end by 1 base, with 9 bases between. This CDR3 is built from 14 residues. CDR3 DNA: TGTGCCAGCAGTCAGTTTAAGTCCTACAATGAGCAGTTCTTC. Its protein product is CASSQFKSYNEQFF.

This chain joins TRBV7-9 and TRBJ2-7; D is unclear. Germline V gene data show CDR1 as SEHNR and CDR2 as FQNEAQ (reference sequence). V was pared by 4 bases and J by 0 bases, with 10 bases between. CDR3 length: 14 residues. The CDR3 nucleotides are TGTGCCAGCAGCTCCACTACCTACTCCTACGAGCAGTACTTC. The encoded protein is CASSSTTYSYEQYF. Full variable domain (outside the CDR3, taken from reference TRBV7-9 and TRBJ2-7): DTGVSQNPRHKITKRGQNVTFRCDPISEHNRLYWYRQTLGQGPEFLTYFQNEAQLEKSRLLSDRFSAERPKGSFSTLEIQRTEQGDSAMYLCASSSTTYSYEQYFGPGTRLTVT.

As concerns this clonotype: Compared with germline, one end of the junction differs, possibly owing to a read error. V and J are TRBV7-2 and TRBJ2-7, with 8 bases aligning to TRBD2. The CDR3 has 16 residues. Germline V lookup: CDR1 SGHTA, CDR2 FQGNSA. In nucleotides, the CDR3 is TGTGCCAGCGGCTTCGGATTGGGAGCGGGGGTTGGGGAGCAGTACTTC. Translation: CASGFGLGAGVGEQYF.

The genes are TRBV28 and TRBJ2-7; 10 positions match TRBD1. Per the germline V gene, CDR1 is MDHEN and CDR2 is SYDVKM. The ends lost 6 bases at V and 1 base at J; junction bases unmatched: 6. The CDR3 covers 15 residues. The CDR3 spells CASRLPGQGSYEQYF. In DNA, the CDR3 is TGTGCCAGCAGACTCCCGGGACAGGGGTCCTACGAGCAGTACTTC.

This sequence joins TRBV2 and TRBJ1-5; 8 nucleotides match TRBD1. The CDR3 has 13 amino acids. The trim removed 4 bases at V and 7 bases at J, leaving 3 bases unmatched. Germline V gives CDR1 SNHLY, CDR2 FYNNEI. In nucleotides, the CDR3 is TGTGCCAGCAGTGTACAGGGGGGCCAGCCCCAGCATTTT. It is translated as CASSVQGGQPQHF.